This is a list of T cell receptor beta chains from one sample in a study of shared clonotypes between healthy human individuals. Here immunoSEQ multiplex PCR was the method, and the copy in TCRdb shows in-frame clones only, minus some. Here the sample spans fewer than 650,000 clones, 76% being singletons. Sequenced: PBMCs. Receptors were obtained from a woman aged 40 to 50 in good health. Some clones in this sample may be carry-over from other donors' samples. Each CDR3 is given with its conserved first and last residue. A D gene is named only where the DNA matches it firmly. The listing skips clone size in some rows; elsewhere it reads once, few, many or a size class.

NA	TRBJ2-5	TRBV18	NA	TGTGCCAGCTCACCATGGGACCCCCATGCAGAGACCCAGTACTTC	CASSPWDPHAETQYF
NA	TRBJ2-7	TRBV19	NA	TGTGCCAGTAGTATAGATTTCAGTACCGAGCAGTACTTC	CASSIDFSTEQYF
NA	TRBJ1-5	TRBV19	NA	TGTGCCAGTAGTATTGGGGGGAAGCGGTCGGGCAATCAGCCCCAGCATTTT	CASSIGGKRSGNQPQHF
NA	TRBJ2-3	TRBV5-1	NA	TGCGCCAGCATCGAAAACGGGGGAGCGGGCACAGATACGCAGTATTTT	CASIENGGAGTDTQYF
NA	TRBJ1-4	TRBV4-1	many	TGCGCCAGCAGGAGTGCAACTAATGAAAAACTGTTTTTT	CASRSATNEKLFF
NA	TRBJ1-3	TRBV15	NA	TGTGCCACCAGCAGAGAGAGGGGGAGAGGTGGAAACACCATATATTTT	CATSRERGRGGNTIYF
NA	TRBJ2-7	TRBV19	NA	TGTGCCAGTAGTCCACCAGGAGCCTACCTCTACGAGCAGTACTTC	CASSPPGAYLYEQYF
TRBD2	TRBJ2-7	TRBV5-1	many	TGCGCCAGCAAAACTTATAGCGGGAGGGGGGGCGACGAGCAGTACTTC	CASKTYSGRGGDEQYF
TRBD1	TRBJ1-2	TRBV7-9	NA	TGTGCCAGCAGCTTAGGACAGGGGGCTCGCTATGGCTACACCTTC	CASSLGQGARYGYTF
NA	TRBJ2-3	TRBV5-5	few	TGTGCCAGCAGCCCTATAATGTCCTCCGGCACAGATACGCAGTATTTT	CASSPIMSSGTDTQYF
NA	TRBJ2-1	TRBV6-1	NA	TGTGCCAGCAGTGATCCTCCAGCGGAGAGGCAGTTCTTC	CASSDPPAERQFF
NA	TRBJ1-2	TRBV7-2	NA	TGTGCCAGCAGCGTCGGGGCTAACTATGGCTACACCTTC	CASSVGANYGYTF
NA	TRBJ2-2	TRBV11-2	NA	TGTGCCAGCAGCTCCCTTAAGGAGAGGGTCGGGGAGCTGTTTTTT	CASSSLKERVGELFF
TRBD2	TRBJ2-5	TRBV7-9	NA	TGTGCCAGCAGCTTAGGAATTGGGACTAGCACGGAGACCCAGTACTTC	CASSLGIGTSTETQYF
TRBD2	TRBJ2-3	TRBV4-1	NA	TGCGCCAGCAGCCAAGTCGCCGGGGGGCGGGAGGCAGATACGCAGTATTTT	CASSQVAGGREADTQYF
NA	TRBJ2-7	TRBV27	NA	TGTGCCAGCAGTCTCATACGGGGCTACGAGCAGTACTTC	CASSLIRGYEQYF
TRBD2	TRBJ2-7	TRBV28	NA	TGTGCCAGCAGTTTGATTTTTAGCGGGAGGATCAACGAGCAGTACTTC	CASSLIFSGRINEQYF
TRBD2	TRBJ2-5	TRBV18	NA	TGTGCCAGCTCAACGGGACTAGCGGGAGAGACCCAGTACTTC	CASSTGLAGETQYF
NA	TRBJ2-2	TRBV9	NA	TGTGCCAGCAGCGTAGGGGCGAGCCCAAACACCGGGGAGCTGTTTTTT	CASSVGASPNTGELFF
NA	TRBJ2-6	TRBV6-6	NA	TGTGCCAGCATTTCGTGGACTGGGGCCAACGTCCTGACTTTC	CASISWTGANVLTF
NA	TRBJ1-1	TRBV7-9	NA	TGTGCCAGCAGGCAAATGAACACTGAAGCTTTCTTT	CASRQMNTEAFF
NA	TRBJ1-1	TRBV18	few	TGTGCCAGCTCACAGGCCCGGAACACTGAAGCTTTCTTT	CASSQARNTEAFF
NA	TRBJ2-7	TRBV6-9	NA	TGTGCCAGCAGCCCACAGGGCGGCGAGCAGTACTTC	CASSPQGGEQYF
TRBD1	TRBJ2-5	TRBV10-1	NA	TGCGCCAGCAGTGCGACAGGGAAAGAGACCCAGTACTTC	CASSATGKETQYF
NA	TRBJ2-1	TRBV14	NA	TGTGCCAGCAGCCCCCTGGTCCGCTACAATGAGCAGTTCTTC	CASSPLVRYNEQFF
NA	TRBJ2-2	TRBV6-6	NA	TGTGCCAGCAGTTTTTCAAGGGACACCGGGGAGCTGTTTTTT	CASSFSRDTGELFF
NA	TRBJ2-7	TRBV6-6	many	TGTGCCAGCAGGCCCCTGGGCGCATACGAGCAGTACTTC	CASRPLGAYEQYF
NA	TRBJ2-7	TRBV5-1	NA	TGCGCCAGCAGCGGACAGCCAGGGACACCCTCCTACGAGCAGTACTTC	CASSGQPGTPSYEQYF
TRBD2	TRBJ2-1	TRBV29-1	NA	TGCAGCGTTGAAGAGGCCGGGACTAGCGGCCTAGCGTTCTTC	CSVEEAGTSGLAFF
TRBD1	TRBJ2-1	TRBV11-2	NA	TGTGCCAGCAGCTTAGACAGGGGGAACCACAATGAGCAGTTCTTC	CASSLDRGNHNEQFF
NA	TRBJ1-2	TRBV2	NA	TGTGCCAGCAGTGAAGCCCCAGTCATAGGCTACACCTTC	CASSEAPVIGYTF
NA	TRBJ2-7	TRBV28	NA	TGTGCCAGCAGTTTGCGTCGTAAAATCTCCTACGAGCAGTACTTC	CASSLRRKISYEQYF
TRBD1	TRBJ1-5	TRBV29-1	NA	TGCAGCGTTGTTTTCGGGACAGGGGGTTTCCGGCCCCAGCATTTT	CSVVFGTGGFRPQHF
NA	TRBJ1-1	TRBV28	NA	TGTGCCAGCAGATCCAAACAGGGTAGGGTCAACACTGAAGCTTTCTTT	CASRSKQGRVNTEAFF
NA	TRBJ2-5	TRBV5-4	NA	TGTGCCAGCAGCTTGAAACAGGGTGAAGAGACCCAGTACTTC	CASSLKQGEETQYF
NA	TRBJ2-7	TRBV11-2	NA	TGTGCCAGCAGCTCCGGAACCTACGAGCAGTACTTC	CASSSGTYEQYF
TRBD1	TRBJ1-2	TRBV28	few	TGTGCCAGCAGTTTAGAAGGGGGCTCCCGTGGCTACACCTTC	CASSLEGGSRGYTF
TRBD2	TRBJ2-1	TRBV28	NA	TGTGCCAGCAGCCCTAGCGGGGGAAGCTCCTACAATGAGCAGTTCTTC	CASSPSGGSSYNEQFF
NA	TRBJ2-1	TRBV30	NA	TGTGCCTGGAGTGGGACGGGCCATGAGCAGTTCTTC	CAWSGTGHEQFF
TRBD1	TRBJ2-1	TRBV7-8	NA	TGTGCCAGCAGCTTAGTGGGACAGGGGATTAGTGAGCAGTTCTTC	CASSLVGQGISEQFF
NA	TRBJ1-5	TRBV28	NA	TGTGCCAGCACCCCCGGGGGCGGTCGAGGTCAGCCCCAGCATTTT	CASTPGGGRGQPQHF
TRBD1	TRBJ2-5	TRBV10-3	NA	TGTGCCATCAGTGTAGGACAGGGGAGTGAGGAGACCCAGTACTTC	CAISVGQGSEETQYF